The present T cell receptor (beta chain) was sequenced within a study of blood T cell repertoires in COVID-19. Study context: The cDNA or gDNA used as material had been derived from T cells, B-cell-depleted T cells, or PBMCs.

How the authors handled the data: Amplifying reference gene primers gave estimates of nucleated cell counts. Only in-frame clones appear in the TCRdb table, and some are missing; sequencing was by immunoSEQ multiplex PCR. D and trimming were read from the DNA, whereas the V and J calls and clone size are those reported in that table. Here the sample spans 100,000 to 150,000 clones, 70% to 90% being singletons. This CDR3 is 14 amino acids long. Germline V gene sequence: CDR1 SGHRS, CDR2 YFSETQ. The V end lost 0 bases, the J end lost 1 base, and 7 bases lay between the germline ends. The chain carries TRBV5-1 and TRBJ1-1; D is unclear. This receptor was obtained from a woman in her 50s with acute or convalescent COVID-19. The sequencing sample was made of peripheral blood. The CDR3 spells CASSLVPENTEAFF. In DNA, the CDR3 is TGCGCCAGCAGCTTGGTACCAGAGAACACTGAAGCTTTCTTT.